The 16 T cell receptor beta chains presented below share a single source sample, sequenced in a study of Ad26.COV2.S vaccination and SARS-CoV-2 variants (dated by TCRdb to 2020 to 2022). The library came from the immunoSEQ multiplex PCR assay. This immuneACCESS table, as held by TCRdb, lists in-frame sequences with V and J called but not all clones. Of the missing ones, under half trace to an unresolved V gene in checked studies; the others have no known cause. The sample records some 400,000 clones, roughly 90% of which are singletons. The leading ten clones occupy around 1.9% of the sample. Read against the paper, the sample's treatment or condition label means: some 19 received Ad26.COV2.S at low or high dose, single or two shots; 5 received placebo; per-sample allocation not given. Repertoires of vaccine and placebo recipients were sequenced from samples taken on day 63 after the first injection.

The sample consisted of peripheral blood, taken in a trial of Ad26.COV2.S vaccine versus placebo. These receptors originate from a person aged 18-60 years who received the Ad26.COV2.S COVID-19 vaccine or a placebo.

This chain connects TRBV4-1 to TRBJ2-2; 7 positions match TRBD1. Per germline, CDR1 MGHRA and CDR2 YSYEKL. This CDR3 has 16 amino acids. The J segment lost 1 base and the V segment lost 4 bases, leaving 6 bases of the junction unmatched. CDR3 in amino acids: CASSPLGTENTGELFF. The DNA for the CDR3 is TGCGCCAGCAGCCCTTTAGGGACAGAGAACACCGGGGAGCTGTTTTTT.

The CDR3 here is CATGEREAARSDTQYF. For the CDR3, the DNA is TGTGCCACCGGAGAGCGGGAGGCCGCGCGGTCGGATACGCAGTATTTT. The J gene is TRBJ2-3, the V gene TRBV19; 9 nucleotides line up with TRBD2. The germline CDR1 and CDR2 sequences are LNHDA and SQIVND (reference sequence). The CDR3 covers 16 residues. V gave up 10 bases and J gave up 6 bases; unmatched junction bases: 17.

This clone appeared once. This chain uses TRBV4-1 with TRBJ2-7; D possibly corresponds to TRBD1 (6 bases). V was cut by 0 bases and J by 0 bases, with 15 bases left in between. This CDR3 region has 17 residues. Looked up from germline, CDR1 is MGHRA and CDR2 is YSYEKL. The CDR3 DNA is TGCGCCAGCAGCCAAGATTTATTCCAGGGGAGCTCCTACGAGCAGTACTTC. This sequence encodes CASSQDLFQGSSYEQYF.

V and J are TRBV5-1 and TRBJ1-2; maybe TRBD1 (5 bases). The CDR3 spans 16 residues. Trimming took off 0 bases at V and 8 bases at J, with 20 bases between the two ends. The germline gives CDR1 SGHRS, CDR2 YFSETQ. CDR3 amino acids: CASSLGSGVSLLGYTF. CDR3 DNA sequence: TGCGCCAGCAGCTTGGGGTCGGGGGTCTCTCTATTGGGCTACACCTTC.

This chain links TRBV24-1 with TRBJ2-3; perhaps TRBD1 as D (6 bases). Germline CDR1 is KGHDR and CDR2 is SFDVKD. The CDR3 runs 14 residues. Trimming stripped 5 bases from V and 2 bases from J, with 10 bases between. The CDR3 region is CATSATGTTDTQYF. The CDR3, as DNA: TGTGCCACCAGTGCCACAGGGACCACAGATACGCAGTATTTT.

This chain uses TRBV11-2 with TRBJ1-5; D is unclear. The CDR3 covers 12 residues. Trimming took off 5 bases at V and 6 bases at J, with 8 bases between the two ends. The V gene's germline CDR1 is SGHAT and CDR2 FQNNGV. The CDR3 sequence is CASSPGGQPQHF. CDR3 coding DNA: TGTGCCAGCAGCCCGGGTGGTCAGCCCCAGCATTTT.

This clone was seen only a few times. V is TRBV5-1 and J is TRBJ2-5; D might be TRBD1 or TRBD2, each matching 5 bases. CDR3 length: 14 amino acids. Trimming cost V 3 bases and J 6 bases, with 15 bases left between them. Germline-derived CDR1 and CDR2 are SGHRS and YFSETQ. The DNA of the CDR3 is TGCGCCAGCAGCTGGGACCGCCCGGGTCAGACCCAGTACTTC. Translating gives CASSWDRPGQTQYF. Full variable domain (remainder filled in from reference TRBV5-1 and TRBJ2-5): KAGVTQTPRYLIKTRGQQVTLSCSPISGHRSVSWYQQTPGQGLQFLFEYFSETQRNKGNFPGRFSGRQFSNSRSEMNVSTLELGDSALYLCASSWDRPGQTQYFGPGTRLLVL.

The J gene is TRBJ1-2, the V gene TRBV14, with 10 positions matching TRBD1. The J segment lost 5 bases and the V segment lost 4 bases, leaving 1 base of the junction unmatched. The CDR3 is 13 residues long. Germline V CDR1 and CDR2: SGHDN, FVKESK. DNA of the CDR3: TGTGCCAGCAGCCGGGACAGGGGATATGGCTACACCTTC. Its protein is CASSRDRGYGYTF.

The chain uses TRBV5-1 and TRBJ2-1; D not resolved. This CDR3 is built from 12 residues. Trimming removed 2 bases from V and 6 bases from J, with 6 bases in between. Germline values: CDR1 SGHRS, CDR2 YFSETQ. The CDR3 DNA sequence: TGCGCCAGCAGCTTTCAAGGCAATGAGCAGTTCTTC. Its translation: CASSFQGNEQFF.

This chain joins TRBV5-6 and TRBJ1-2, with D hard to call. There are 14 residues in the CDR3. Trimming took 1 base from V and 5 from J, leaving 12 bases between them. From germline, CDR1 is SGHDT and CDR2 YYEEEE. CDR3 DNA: TGTGCCAGCAGCTTGAGGGCCCTAATTTATGGCTACACCTTC. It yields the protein CASSLRALIYGYTF.

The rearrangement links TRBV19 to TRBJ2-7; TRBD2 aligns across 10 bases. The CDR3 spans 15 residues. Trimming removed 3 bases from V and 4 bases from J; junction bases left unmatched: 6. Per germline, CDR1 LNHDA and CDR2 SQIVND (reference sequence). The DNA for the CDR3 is TGTGCCAGTAGTATCAATAGCGGGAGGTCGTACGAGCAGTACTTC. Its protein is CASSINSGRSYEQYF.

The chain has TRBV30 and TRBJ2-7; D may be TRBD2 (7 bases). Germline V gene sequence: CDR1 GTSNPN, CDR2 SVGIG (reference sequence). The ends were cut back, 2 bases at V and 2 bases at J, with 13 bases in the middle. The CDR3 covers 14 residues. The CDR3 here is CAWSSGGLPYEQYF. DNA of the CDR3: TGTGCCTGGAGTTCGGGGGGCTTACCCTACGAGCAGTACTTC.

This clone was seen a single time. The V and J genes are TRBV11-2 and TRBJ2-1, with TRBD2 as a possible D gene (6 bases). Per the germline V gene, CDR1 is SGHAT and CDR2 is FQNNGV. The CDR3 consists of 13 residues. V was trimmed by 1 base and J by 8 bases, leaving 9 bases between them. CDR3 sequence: CASSLGWRDEQFF. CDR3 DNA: TGTGCCAGCAGCTTAGGATGGAGGGATGAGCAGTTCTTC.

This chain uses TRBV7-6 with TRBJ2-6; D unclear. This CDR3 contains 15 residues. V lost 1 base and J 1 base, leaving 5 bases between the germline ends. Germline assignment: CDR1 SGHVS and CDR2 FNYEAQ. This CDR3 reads CASSLEVSGANVLTF. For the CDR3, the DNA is TGTGCCAGCAGCTTAGAAGTGTCTGGGGCCAACGTCCTGACTTTC.

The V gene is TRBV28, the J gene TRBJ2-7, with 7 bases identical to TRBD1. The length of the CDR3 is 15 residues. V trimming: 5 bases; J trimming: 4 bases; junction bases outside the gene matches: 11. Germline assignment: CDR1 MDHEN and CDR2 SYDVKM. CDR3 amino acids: CASSGLRDSTYEQYF. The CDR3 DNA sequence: TGTGCCAGCAGTGGCCTCCGGGACAGTACTTACGAGCAGTACTTC.

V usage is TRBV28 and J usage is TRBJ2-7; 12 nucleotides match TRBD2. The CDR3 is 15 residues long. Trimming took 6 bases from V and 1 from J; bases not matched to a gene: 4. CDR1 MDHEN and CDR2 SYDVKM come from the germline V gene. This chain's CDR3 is CASRRLAGASYEQYF. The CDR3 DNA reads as TGTGCCAGCAGGCGACTAGCGGGAGCTTCCTACGAGCAGTACTTC.